The 13 T cell receptor beta chains listed next were all sequenced from one sample in a study of T cell repertoires in cytomegalovirus infection. TCRdb recomputed calls from the reads with MiXCR, one row per CDR3 protein. The table shows roughly 700,000 distinct CDR3 sequences, with roughly 30% occurring only once. The antigens these receptors bind are not known. The specimen comprised cultured PBMCs, sampled from culture after CMV antigen stimulation. All receptors come from a human donor in good health (CMV status not recorded). Some clones in this sample may be carry-over from other donors' samples.

This chain connects TRBV20-1 to TRBJ2-1, with D hard to call. The CDR3 has 13 amino acids. The germline V and J ends were trimmed by 3 bases and 0 bases, with 6 bases remaining between them. Germline CDR1 DFQATT, CDR2 SNEGSKA (reference sequence). The CDR3 reads CSASRVSYNEQFF. The CDR3, as DNA: TGCAGTGCTAGTCGGGTCTCCTACAATGAGCAGTTCTTC.

V gene TRBV7-2 combines with J gene TRBJ2-7; tentatively, D is TRBD1 (6 bases). V lost 5 bases and J 6 bases, leaving 20 bases between the germline ends. The CDR3 loop spans 15 amino acids. Germline CDR1 SGHTA, CDR2 FQGNSA. The CDR3 nucleotides read TGTGCCAGCAGCCCCAACAGGGCCAGGGGAGTCGAGCAGTACTTC. Its protein product is CASSPNRARGVEQYF.

The chain has TRBV7-4 and TRBJ2-5, with 7 bases fitting TRBD1. The ends lost 5 bases at V and 4 bases at J; junction bases unmatched: 10. This CDR3 is built from 15 residues. Germline assignment: CDR1 SGHVT and CDR2 SQSDAQ. CDR3 in amino acids: CASSPSKQGRETQYF. In DNA, the CDR3 is TGTGCCAGCAGCCCGTCTAAACAGGGGCGAGAGACCCAGTACTTC. Supplemented by reference TRBV7-4 and TRBJ2-5, the full variable domain reads GAGVSQSPRYKVAKRGRDVALRCDSISGHVTLYWYRQTLGQGSEVLTYSQSDAQRDKSGRPSGRFSAERPERSVSTLKIQRTEQGDSAVYLCASSPSKQGRETQYFGPGTRLLVL.

This clonotype was seen only a few times. The chain has TRBV11-2 and TRBJ2-1; D gene uncertain. The CDR3 is made up of 16 amino acids. V dropped 1 base and J dropped 0 bases, with 10 bases sitting between them. Germline CDR1 is SGHAT and CDR2 is FQNNGV. CDR3 protein: CASSLGYLSSYNEQFF. In DNA, the CDR3 is TGTGCCAGCAGCTTAGGCTACCTGAGCTCCTACAATGAGCAGTTCTTC.

V is TRBV6-2 or TRBV6-3 and J is TRBJ1-5; no definite D call. V shed 0 bases and J shed 4 bases, with 10 bases lying between them. The germline V gene encodes CDR1 MNHEY and CDR2 SVGEGT. This CDR3 comprises 15 residues. In DNA form, the CDR3 reads TGTGCCAGCAGTTACTCGAGGGCTACAAATCAGCCCCAGCATTTT. Its translation is CASSYSRATNQPQHF.

The chain uses TRBV19 and TRBJ1-2; 11 bases line up with TRBD1. V gave up 5 bases and J gave up 0 bases; unmatched junction bases: 8. CDR1 is LNHDA and CDR2 is SQIVND in the germline V gene (reference sequence). This CDR3 contains 17 residues. CDR3 in amino acids: CASSDQDRGPANYGYTF. The CDR3 DNA sequence: TGTGCCAGTAGTGATCAGGACAGGGGGCCCGCTAACTATGGCTACACCTTC.

CDR3 sequence (DNA): TGTGCCAGCAGCTTCAGGGAATTCTATGGCTACACCTTC. Protein product: CASSFREFYGYTF. The chain joins TRBV5-6 to TRBJ1-2; perhaps TRBD1 as D (5 bases). Trimming shortened V by 2 bases and J by 4 bases, and 9 bases separated the two germline ends. CDR1 and CDR2 (germline): SGHDT, YYEEEE. The CDR3 has 13 residues.

The chain is built from TRBV4-1 and TRBJ2-1; D is possibly TRBD2 (6 bases). Trimming cost V 2 bases and J 7 bases, with 15 bases left between them. There are 15 residues in the CDR3. Germline assignment: CDR1 MGHRA and CDR2 YSYEKL. CDR3: CASSQPGGVGNEQFF. In nucleotides, the CDR3 is TGCGCCAGCAGCCAACCCGGCGGGGTGGGAAATGAGCAGTTCTTC.

The CDR3 DNA reads as TGTGCCAGCAGCCGGACCGGGACAGGTCATGAAAAACTGTTTTTT. It is translated as CASSRTGTGHEKLFF. The chain employs TRBV14 and TRBJ1-4, with 8 bases fitting TRBD1. With 4 bases clipped from V and 6 bases from J, the junction kept 7 bases outside the gene matches. CDR1 and CDR2 (germline): SGHDN, FVKESK. The CDR3 runs to 15 residues. Supplemented by reference TRBV14 and TRBJ1-4, the full variable domain reads EAGVTQFPSHSVIEKGQTVTLRCDPISGHDNLYWYRRVMGKEIKFLLHFVKESKQDESGMPNNRFLAERTGGTYSTLKVQPAELEDSGVYFCASSRTGTGHEKLFFGSGTQLSVL.

The chain carries TRBV20-1 and TRBJ2-1; no reliable D call. The V gene's germline CDR1 is DFQATT and CDR2 SNEGSKA (reference sequence). The CDR3 length is 11 residues. Trimming removed 5 bases from V and 4 bases from J, with 6 bases in between. For the CDR3, the DNA is TGCAGTGCTCCAAAATACAATGAGCAGTTCTTC. It encodes CSAPKYNEQFF.

This clonotype was observed many times. The J gene is TRBJ2-3, the V gene TRBV7-2, with 7 bases identical to TRBD2. This CDR3 has 15 amino acids. The J segment lost 3 bases and the V segment lost 3 bases, leaving 6 bases of the junction unmatched. Per germline, CDR1 SGHTA and CDR2 FQGNSA. CDR3 protein: CASSLGGAVTDTQYF. The CDR3 bases are TGTGCCAGCAGCTTGGGAGGGGCCGTGACAGATACGCAGTATTTT. Full variable domain (outside the CDR3, taken from reference TRBV7-2 and TRBJ2-3): GAGVSQSPSNKVTEKGKDVELRCDPISGHTALYWYRQSLGQGLEFLIYFQGNSAPDKSGLPSDRFSAERTGGSVSTLTIQRTQQEDSAVYLCASSLGGAVTDTQYFGPGTRLTVL.

V and J are TRBV19 and TRBJ1-5; D is unresolved. The germline V and J ends were trimmed by 3 bases and 6 bases, with 9 bases remaining between them. Germline values: CDR1 LNHDA, CDR2 SQIVND (reference sequence). This CDR3 region has 13 residues. In nucleotides, the CDR3 is TGTGCCAGTAGTATTTCATTTTCTCAGCCCCAGCATTTT. Amino acids: CASSISFSQPQHF.

The rearrangement joins TRBV5-1 to TRBJ2-1; 10 nucleotides align to TRBD2. The V gene end was trimmed by 0 bases and the J gene end by 4 bases; junction bases not matched to a gene: 19. Germline V gene lookup returns CDR1 SGHRS and CDR2 YFSETQ. The CDR3 extends over 21 amino acids. The CDR3 spells CASSLAPQGARSGGEYNEQFF. The CDR3 DNA reads as TGCGCCAGCAGCTTGGCACCTCAGGGGGCGCGGAGCGGGGGGGAATACAATGAGCAGTTCTTC.